Below are 5 T cell receptor beta chains sequenced from a single sample in a study of brain T cells in children with intractable seizures (dated by TCRdb to the early 2020s). Per the publication, the time point label means: resected brain tissue, or blood drawn just prior to surgery. Receptor libraries were prepared by the immunoSEQ multiplex PCR assay. The table was pulled from immuneACCESS by TCRdb, which kept in-frame rearrangements only. Such tables lose some clones; where checked, under half of the loss comes from unresolved V genes, and the rest has no known cause. Recorded for this sample are some 80,000 clones; around 91% of them occurred a single time. The leading ten clones occupy approximately 25% of the sample. Sequences were derived from peripheral blood, sampled at surgery. The receptor set was obtained from a girl aged 2 to 10 with Rasmussen encephalitis and intractable seizures.

The V call is TRBV2, the J call TRBJ2-7; maybe TRBD2 (5 bases). CDR3 size: 13 residues. Trimming removed 4 bases from V and 7 bases from J, with 14 bases in between. CDR1 and CDR2 (germline): SNHLY, FYNNEI. In nucleotides, the CDR3 is TGTGCCAGCAGTGCGGCGCACACGGGGGAGCAGTACTTC. Its protein product is CASSAAHTGEQYF.

The chain employs TRBV5-1 and TRBJ1-1, with TRBD1 identical over 7 bases. The V gene end was trimmed by 0 bases and the J gene end by 1 base; junction bases not matched to a gene: 3. CDR1 and CDR2 (germline): SGHRS, YFSETQ. CDR3 length: 15 residues. The CDR3 bases are TGCGCCAGCAGCTTGGGACAGGGCAAGAACACTGAAGCTTTCTTT. It translates to CASSLGQGKNTEAFF.

The chain employs TRBV27 and TRBJ2-3, with TRBD2 identical over 10 bases. The CDR3 is 16 amino acids. CDR1 and CDR2 from the germline V gene are MNHEY and SMNVEV (reference sequence). Germline trimming cut 6 bases from V and 2 bases from J; bases unmatched to any gene: 8. The CDR3 here is CASSPWTSGLTDTQYF. Written as DNA, the CDR3 is TGTGCCAGCAGCCCTTGGACTAGCGGACTCACAGATACGCAGTATTTT.

Here the CDR3 DNA reads TGTGCCAGTAGTATCCGGTTCGCGGCGGGGGCCCTCAATGAGCAGTTCTTC. Translating gives CASSIRFAAGALNEQFF. J is TRBJ2-1 and V is TRBV19; TRBD2 is a possible D gene (7 bases). The germline gives CDR1 LNHDA, CDR2 SQIVND (reference sequence). V was clipped by 3 bases and J by 6 bases, with 21 bases between them. There are 17 residues in the CDR3.

This clone came up a few times. The rearrangement joins TRBV11-2 to TRBJ1-6; possibly TRBD1 for D (5 bases). Germline loops: CDR1 SGHAT, CDR2 FQNNGV. V gave up 3 bases and J gave up 11 bases, with 14 bases separating them. The CDR3 spans 14 residues. CDR3: CASSLYTGPPPLHF. The CDR3 nucleotides read TGTGCCAGCAGCTTGTATACGGGGCCTCCACCCCTCCACTTT.